This entry lists 17 T cell receptor beta chains sequenced from one sample in a study of metastatic and nonmetastatic thyroid tumors. Patients underwent thyroid surgery, and none had received any treatment before it. TCRdb reanalyzed the PCR reads via MiXCR. Among some 7,200 clones listed, 28% were seen once. Sequenced material: adjacent normal tissue. All receptors come from a male donor with papillary thyroid cancer or a benign thyroid nodule (not recorded which). Some clones in this sample may be carry-over from other donors' samples.

The table lists this clone with a few counts. Lacking the conserved final phenylalanine or tryptophan, this CDR3 likely reflects a read error. The chain couples TRBV12-3 or TRBV12-4 to TRBJ2-4; the match to TRBD2 covers 9 bases. V shed 7 bases and J 8 bases; nucleotides not matched to a gene: 9. This CDR3 is built from 14 residues. For the CDR3, the DNA is TGTGCCAGCATACCCTCAGCGGGGGGCGACATTCAGTACTCC. Residues: CASIPSAGGDIQYS.

The CDR3 sequence: CASRTRGGENTEAFF. As DNA, the CDR3 is TGTGCCAGCAGGACCAGGGGAGGGGAAAACACTGAAGCTTTCTTT. The chain is built from TRBV6-1 and TRBJ1-1; TRBD1 is a possible D gene (6 bases). CDR3 length: 15 amino acids. Germline V gene data show CDR1 as MNHNS and CDR2 as SASEGT. V was shortened by 6 bases and J by 2 bases, with 16 bases between the two germline ends.

This clone was seen repeatedly, ten times or more. This sequence joins TRBV6-5 and TRBJ1-5; D is uncertain. This CDR3 spans 16 amino acids. Looked up from germline, CDR1 is MNHEY and CDR2 is SVGAGI. V was shortened by 0 bases and J by 0 bases, with 9 bases between the two germline ends. CDR3 bases: TGTGCCAGCAGTTACTCGGCAGGAGCTAGCAATCAGCCCCAGCATTTT. Amino acid sequence: CASSYSAGASNQPQHF.

The chain links TRBV6-1 to TRBJ2-7; D is uncertain. V was trimmed by 7 bases and J by 0 bases, leaving 13 bases between them. This CDR3 is 14 amino acids long. The germline V gene has CDR1 MNHNS and CDR2 SASEGT. CDR3: CASKQIGSSYEQYF. Written as DNA, the CDR3 is TGTGCCAGCAAGCAGATCGGAAGCTCCTACGAGCAGTACTTC.

This chain connects TRBV28 to TRBJ2-5, with TRBD2 matching 12 bases. J gave up 7 bases and V 4 bases, and 13 bases lay outside the gene matches. Looked up from germline, CDR1 is MDHEN and CDR2 is SYDVKM. The CDR3 runs to 17 residues. The CDR3 sequence is CASSSSASGRDSGTQYF. In DNA form, the CDR3 reads TGTGCCAGCAGTTCGTCGGCTAGCGGGAGGGATTCTGGGACCCAGTACTTC. The variable domain in full, with the rest retrieved from reference TRBV28 and TRBJ2-5, is DVKVTQSSRYLVKRTGEKVFLECVQDMDHENMFWYRQDPGLGLRLIYFSYDVKMKEKGDIPEGYSVSREKKERFSLILESASTNQTSMYLCASSSSASGRDSGTQYFGPGTRLLVL.

There are a few counts of this clone. V usage is TRBV7-9 and J usage is TRBJ2-1, with TRBD2 matching 11 bases. Trimming took 1 base from V and 8 from J; bases not matched to a gene: 1. The germline V gene has CDR1 SEHNR and CDR2 FQNEAQ (reference sequence). This CDR3 has 14 amino acids. In DNA, the CDR3 is TGTGCCAGCAGCTTAGGACTAGCGGGATATGAGCAGTTCTTC. Its translation is CASSLGLAGYEQFF.

This clone appeared a single time. The V gene is TRBV5-1, the J gene TRBJ2-1; TRBD2 matches 16 bases. Per germline, CDR1 SGHRS and CDR2 YFSETQ. J gave up 7 bases and V 4 bases, and 14 bases lay outside the gene matches. CDR3 size: 19 residues. The CDR3 DNA is TGCGCCAGCAGCACGGGACTAGCGGGAGGGCCTCGTGCGGTGAATGAGCAGTTCTTC. This gives the protein CASSTGLAGGPRAVNEQFF. Based on the CDR3 plus reference TRBV5-1 and TRBJ2-1, the full variable domain is KAGVTQTPRYLIKTRGQQVTLSCSPISGHRSVSWYQQTPGQGLQFLFEYFSETQRNKGNFPGRFSGRQFSNSRSEMNVSTLELGDSALYLCASSTGLAGGPRAVNEQFFGPGTRLTVL.

The chain links TRBV5-6 to TRBJ1-1; unclear D gene. Trimming pared 6 bases from V and 0 bases from J, leaving 15 bases between. Germline-derived CDR1 and CDR2 are SGHDT and YYEEEE. This CDR3 has 15 amino acids. CDR3 sequence reads: CASTKIRPMNTEAFF. The CDR3 DNA sequence: TGTGCCAGCACCAAGATCCGCCCGATGAACACTGAAGCTTTCTTT.

This clone was counted between two and nine times. The chain has TRBV27 and TRBJ1-5; the D is unclear. With 5 bases removed from V and 1 base from J, the gap between germline ends came to 12 bases. CDR1 is MNHEY and CDR2 is SMNVEV in the germline V gene (reference sequence). This CDR3 has 15 amino acids. CDR3 coding DNA: TGTGCCAGCAGTCCTAATCGACTAAGCAATCAGCCCCAGCATTTT. It translates to CASSPNRLSNQPQHF.

The CDR3 DNA follows: TGCAGTGCTAGAGATGGGGCCGGCAATCAGCCCCAGCATTTT. Translation: CSARDGAGNQPQHF. The V and J genes are TRBV20-1 and TRBJ1-5; D might be TRBD1 (5 bases). V was pared by 0 bases and J by 2 bases, with 8 bases between. CDR3 size: 14 residues. The germline V gene encodes CDR1 DFQATT and CDR2 SNEGSKA (reference sequence).

CDR3 protein: CSPRMEGCHEQYF. The CDR3, as DNA: TGCAGCCCCCGAATGGAGGGGTGCCACGAGCAGTACTTC. The gene calls are TRBV29-1 and TRBJ2-7; D might be TRBD2 (6 bases). The CDR3 runs to 13 residues. Trimming shortened V by 8 bases and J by 5 bases, and 19 bases separated the two germline ends. CDR1 is SQVTM and CDR2 is ANQGSEA in the germline V gene.

The chain has TRBV6-5 and TRBJ2-5, with D perhaps matching TRBD1 (5 bases). Deletions cut 4 bases from V and 4 bases from J, with 19 bases between. Per germline, CDR1 MNHEY and CDR2 SVGAGI. The CDR3 extends over 16 amino acids. The CDR3 is CASSSRVRQTSETQYF. CDR3 DNA sequence: TGTGCCAGCAGTTCCAGAGTGAGACAGACCTCAGAGACCCAGTACTTC.

The chain joins TRBV5-5 to TRBJ1-3, with D unresolved. The V end lost 0 bases, the J end lost 0 bases, and 10 bases lay between the germline ends. This CDR3 comprises 16 residues. Looked up from germline, CDR1 is SGHKS and CDR2 is YYEKEE (reference sequence). The CDR3 here is CASSLDRLSSGNTIYF. CDR3 sequence (DNA): TGTGCCAGCAGCTTGGACAGATTAAGCTCTGGAAACACCATATATTTT. Based on the CDR3 plus reference TRBV5-5 and TRBJ1-3, the full variable domain is DAGVTQSPTHLIKTRGQQVTLRCSPISGHKSVSWYQQVLGQGPQFIFQYYEKEERGRGNFPDRFSARQFPNYSSELNVNALLLGDSALYLCASSLDRLSSGNTIYFGEGSWLTVV.

The genes are TRBV6-1 and TRBJ2-1, with 14 bases aligning to TRBD2. The CDR3 is made up of 16 amino acids. The germline V gene encodes CDR1 MNHNS and CDR2 SASEGT. V trimming: 6 bases; J trimming: 8 bases; junction bases outside the gene matches: 9. CDR3 residues: CASSRLAGGPGDEQFF. The CDR3 DNA sequence: TGTGCCAGCAGCCGACTAGCGGGGGGGCCCGGCGATGAGCAGTTCTTC.

The chain has TRBV9 and TRBJ1-6; the D gene is possibly TRBD1 (5 bases). CDR1 is SGDLS and CDR2 is YYNGEE in the germline V gene. The CDR3 covers 16 residues. V was cut by 6 bases and J by 7 bases, with 20 bases left in between. The CDR3 nucleotides are TGTGCCAGCACCGGAGAGGGTCCAGGGAGCAATTCACCCCTCCACTTT. Encoded protein: CASTGEGPGSNSPLHF. The entire variable domain, with the rest obtained from reference TRBV9 and TRBJ1-6, is as follows: DSGVTQTPKHLITATGQRVTLRCSPRSGDLSVYWYQQSLDQGLQFLIQYYNGEERAKGNILERFSAQQFPDLHSELNLSSLELGDSALYFCASTGEGPGSNSPLHFGNGTRLTVT.

DNA for the CDR3: TGTGCCAGCAGCTTAACGCCCGGTCAGCCCCAGCATTTT. Its protein product is CASSLTPGQPQHF. V usage is TRBV7-3 and J usage is TRBJ1-5, with D uncertain. The CDR3 is made up of 13 amino acids. Trimming stripped 0 bases from V and 6 bases from J, with 6 bases between. The germline gives CDR1 SGHTA, CDR2 FQGTGA.

This clone was observed a few times. The chain uses TRBV2 and TRBJ2-3, with D perhaps assigned TRBD1 or TRBD2 (5 bases each). CDR1 and CDR2 from the germline V gene are SNHLY and FYNNEI. The CDR3 extends over 15 amino acids. The germline V and J ends were trimmed by 8 bases and 2 bases, with 17 bases remaining between them. The CDR3 bases are TGTGCCAGCGGGACGGACGGCCCGGTCACAGATACGCAGTATTTT. Amino acid sequence: CASGTDGPVTDTQYF.